This T cell receptor beta chain was profiled in a study of T cells in Graves' hyperthyroidism and ophthalmopathy. Across the whole study: Blood from the periphery was taken at initial diagnosis, before any treatment. General observations from the study: Most expanded thyroid clonotypes above 0.001 also appeared in blood.

Uncontrolled infection, other autoimmune disease, pregnancy or lactation excluded patients. This CDR3 has 15 amino acids. Trimming cost V 5 bases and J 0 bases; bases outside gene matches: 7. CDR1 is MNHEY, CDR2 SVGEGT, per germline. In the case of this clonotype: Antigen specificity is unknown.

There were TCR beta CDR3 regions amplified from RNA transcripts. The HTBI primer set was used in a first-round RT-PCR of the TCR CDR3. TCRdb independently ran MiXCR on the multiplex PCR reads; one entry per CDR3 protein. This table holds some 760,000 distinct CDR3 sequences, 14% found once. The chain is built from TRBV6-2 or TRBV6-3 and TRBJ2-7; TRBD2 matches at 7 bases. The sequence was obtained from a woman aged 18-29 years with Graves' hyperthyroidism. The sequencing sample was made of blood. CDR3 region: CASSKTGGSSYEQYF. CDR3 coding DNA: TGTGCCAGCAGTAAGACTGGCGGGAGCTCCTACGAGCAGTACTTC.